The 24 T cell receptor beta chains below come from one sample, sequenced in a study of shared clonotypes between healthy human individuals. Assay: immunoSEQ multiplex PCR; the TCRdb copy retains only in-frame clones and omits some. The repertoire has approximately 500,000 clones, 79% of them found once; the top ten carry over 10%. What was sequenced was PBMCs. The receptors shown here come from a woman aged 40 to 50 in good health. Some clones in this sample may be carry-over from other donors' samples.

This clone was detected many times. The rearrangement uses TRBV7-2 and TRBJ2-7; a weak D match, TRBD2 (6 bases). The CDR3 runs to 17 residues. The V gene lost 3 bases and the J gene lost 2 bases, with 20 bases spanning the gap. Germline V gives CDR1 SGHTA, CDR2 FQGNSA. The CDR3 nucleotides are TGTGCCAGCAGCTTCGCCTCGGGCGGGATAACGACCTACGAGCAGTACTTC. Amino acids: CASSFASGGITTYEQYF.

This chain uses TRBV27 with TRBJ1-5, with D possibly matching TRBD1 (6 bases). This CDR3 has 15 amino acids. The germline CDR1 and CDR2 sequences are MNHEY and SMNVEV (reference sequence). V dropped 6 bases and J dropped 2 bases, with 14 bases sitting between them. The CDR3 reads CASSWGGGGNQPQHF. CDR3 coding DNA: TGTGCCAGCAGCTGGGGAGGGGGGGGCAATCAGCCCCAGCATTTT.

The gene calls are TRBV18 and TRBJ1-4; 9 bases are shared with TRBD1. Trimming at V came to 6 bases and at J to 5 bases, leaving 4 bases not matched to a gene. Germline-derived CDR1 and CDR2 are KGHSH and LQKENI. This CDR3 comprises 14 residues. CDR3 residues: CASSTGTGNEKLFF. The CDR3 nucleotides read TGTGCCAGCTCCACCGGGACAGGGAATGAAAAACTGTTTTTT.

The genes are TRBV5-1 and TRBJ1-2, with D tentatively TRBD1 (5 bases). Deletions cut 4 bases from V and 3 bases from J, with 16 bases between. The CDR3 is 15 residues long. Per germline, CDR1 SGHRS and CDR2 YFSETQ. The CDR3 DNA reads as TGCGCCAGCAGCACGGGCCCGGGGGAAGACTATGGCTACACCTTC. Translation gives CASSTGPGEDYGYTF.

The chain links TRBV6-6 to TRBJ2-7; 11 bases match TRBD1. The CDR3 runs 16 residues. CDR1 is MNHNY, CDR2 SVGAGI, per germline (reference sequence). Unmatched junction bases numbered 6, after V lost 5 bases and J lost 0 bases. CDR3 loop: CASSLPDRGLSYEQYF. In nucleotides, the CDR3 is TGTGCCAGCAGTCTTCCGGACAGGGGGCTCTCCTACGAGCAGTACTTC.

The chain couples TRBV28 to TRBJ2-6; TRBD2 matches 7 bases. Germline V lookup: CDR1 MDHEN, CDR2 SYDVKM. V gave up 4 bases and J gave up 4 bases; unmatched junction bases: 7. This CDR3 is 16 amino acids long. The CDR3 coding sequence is TGTGCCAGCAGTTATCCCGGGAGGTTCGGGGCCAACGTCCTGACTTTC. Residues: CASSYPGRFGANVLTF.

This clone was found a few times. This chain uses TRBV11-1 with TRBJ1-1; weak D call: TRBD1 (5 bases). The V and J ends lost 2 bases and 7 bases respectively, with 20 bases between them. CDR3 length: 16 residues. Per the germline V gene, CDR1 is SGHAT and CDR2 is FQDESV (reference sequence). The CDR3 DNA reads TGTGCCAGCAGCTTATTAAAAGGAGGCACACAGGATGAAGCTTTCTTT. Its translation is CASSLLKGGTQDEAFF.

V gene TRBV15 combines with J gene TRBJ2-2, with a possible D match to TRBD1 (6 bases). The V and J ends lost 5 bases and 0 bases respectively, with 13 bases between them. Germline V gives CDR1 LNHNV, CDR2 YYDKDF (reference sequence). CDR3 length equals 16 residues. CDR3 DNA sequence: TGTGCCACCAGCGTTAACAGGGCTTCGAACACCGGGGAGCTGTTTTTT. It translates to CATSVNRASNTGELFF. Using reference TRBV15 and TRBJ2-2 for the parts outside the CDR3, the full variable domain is DAMVIQNPRYQVTQFGKPVTLSCSQTLNHNVMYWYQQKSSQAPKLLFHYYDKDFNNEADTPDNFQSRRPNTSFCFLDIRSPGLGDTAMYLCATSVNRASNTGELFFGEGSRLTVL.

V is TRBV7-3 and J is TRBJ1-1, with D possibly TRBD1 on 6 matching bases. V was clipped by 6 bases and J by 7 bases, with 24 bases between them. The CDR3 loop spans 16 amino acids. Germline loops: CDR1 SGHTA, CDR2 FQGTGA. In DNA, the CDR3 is TGTGCCAGCAGGTTGGGGGCAGGGACGGGCCCCGATGAAGCTTTCTTT. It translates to CASRLGAGTGPDEAFF.

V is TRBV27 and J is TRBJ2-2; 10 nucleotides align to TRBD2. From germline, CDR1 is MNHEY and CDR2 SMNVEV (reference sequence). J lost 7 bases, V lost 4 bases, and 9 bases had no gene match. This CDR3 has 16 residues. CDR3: CASSSPGTSVFGELFF. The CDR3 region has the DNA TGTGCCAGCAGTTCCCCCGGGACTAGCGTTTTCGGGGAGCTGTTTTTT.

The DNA for the CDR3 is TGTGCCAGCAGCTTAGGGGCGAGGACCCAGTACTTC. It encodes CASSLGARTQYF. The chain combines TRBV7-3 with TRBJ2-5; maybe TRBD1 (5 bases). Germline loops: CDR1 SGHTA, CDR2 FQGTGA. V gave up 2 bases and J gave up 7 bases, with 8 bases separating them. The CDR3 has 12 amino acids.

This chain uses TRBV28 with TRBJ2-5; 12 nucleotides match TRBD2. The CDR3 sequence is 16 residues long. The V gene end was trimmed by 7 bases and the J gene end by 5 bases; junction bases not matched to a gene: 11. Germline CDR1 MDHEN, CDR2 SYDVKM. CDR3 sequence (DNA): TGTGCCAGCACACGAGGTACTAGCGGGAGGAGTGAGACCCAGTACTTC. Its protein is CASTRGTSGRSETQYF.

For the CDR3, the DNA is TGTGCCTGGAGACAGCCTGCCACCGGGGAGCTGTTTTTT. Encoded protein: CAWRQPATGELFF. V is TRBV30 and J is TRBJ2-2, with unresolved D. V lost 3 bases and J lost 4, with 9 bases in between. The CDR3 extends over 13 amino acids. CDR1 GTSNPN and CDR2 SVGIG come from the germline V gene (reference sequence).

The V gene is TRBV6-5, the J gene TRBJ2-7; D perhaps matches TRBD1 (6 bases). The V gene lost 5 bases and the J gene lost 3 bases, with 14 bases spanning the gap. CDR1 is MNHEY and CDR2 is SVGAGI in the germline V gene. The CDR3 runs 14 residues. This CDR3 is CASSPWDNYYEQYF. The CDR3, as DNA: TGTGCCAGCAGTCCTTGGGACAACTACTACGAGCAGTACTTC.

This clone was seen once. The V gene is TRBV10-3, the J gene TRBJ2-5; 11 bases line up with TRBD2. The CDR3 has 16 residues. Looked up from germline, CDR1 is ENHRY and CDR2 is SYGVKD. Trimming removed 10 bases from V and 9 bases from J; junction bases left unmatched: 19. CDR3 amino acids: CATRNNSGRGWVAQYF. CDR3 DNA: TGTGCCACCAGGAACAATAGCGGGAGGGGATGGGTGGCCCAGTACTTC.

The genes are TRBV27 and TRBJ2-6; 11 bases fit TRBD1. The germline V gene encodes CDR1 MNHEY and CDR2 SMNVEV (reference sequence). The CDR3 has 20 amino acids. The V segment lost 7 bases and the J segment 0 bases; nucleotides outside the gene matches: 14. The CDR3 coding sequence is TGTGCCAGCACTAAGGACAGGGGGCTATCGCTAAACTCTGGGGCCAACGTCCTGACTTTC. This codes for CASTKDRGLSLNSGANVLTF. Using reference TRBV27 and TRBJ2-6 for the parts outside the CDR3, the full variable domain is EAQVTQNPRYLITVTGKKLTVTCSQNMNHEYMSWYRQDPGLGLRQIYYSMNVEVTDKGDVPEGYKVSRKEKRNFPLILESPSPNQTSLYFCASTKDRGLSLNSGANVLTFGAGSRLTVL.

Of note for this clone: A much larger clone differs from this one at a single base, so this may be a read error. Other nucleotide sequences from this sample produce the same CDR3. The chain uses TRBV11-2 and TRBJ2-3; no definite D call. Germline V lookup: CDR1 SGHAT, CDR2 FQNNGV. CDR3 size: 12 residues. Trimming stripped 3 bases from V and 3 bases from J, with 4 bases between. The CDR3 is CASSLGTDTQYF. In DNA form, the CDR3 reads TGTGCCAGCAGCTTGGGTACAGATACGCAGTATTTT.

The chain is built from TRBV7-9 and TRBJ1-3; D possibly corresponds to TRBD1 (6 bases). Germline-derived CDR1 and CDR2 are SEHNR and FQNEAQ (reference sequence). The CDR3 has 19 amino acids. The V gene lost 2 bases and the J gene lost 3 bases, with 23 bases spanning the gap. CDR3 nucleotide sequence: TGTGCCAGCAGCTTAAACAGGGTACCCTTAGTCGGAGGTGGAAACACCATATATTTT. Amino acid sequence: CASSLNRVPLVGGGNTIYF.

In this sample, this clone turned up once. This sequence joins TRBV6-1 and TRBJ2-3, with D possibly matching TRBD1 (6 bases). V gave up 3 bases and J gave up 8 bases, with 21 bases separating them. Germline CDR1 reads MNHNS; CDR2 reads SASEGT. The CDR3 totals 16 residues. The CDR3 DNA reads TGTGCCAGCAGTGACATCTCGGGCAGGGGAAGGGTTACGCAGTATTTT. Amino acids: CASSDISGRGRVTQYF.

The CDR3 is CASSPEQRRKTDTQYF. As DNA, the CDR3 is TGTGCCAGCAGTCCTGAGCAGCGGAGAAAAACAGATACGCAGTATTTT. The chain employs TRBV27 and TRBJ2-3; maybe TRBD2 (5 bases). The V and J ends lost 5 bases and 3 bases respectively, with 18 bases between them. The germline CDR1 and CDR2 sequences are MNHEY and SMNVEV (reference sequence). The CDR3 runs 16 residues.

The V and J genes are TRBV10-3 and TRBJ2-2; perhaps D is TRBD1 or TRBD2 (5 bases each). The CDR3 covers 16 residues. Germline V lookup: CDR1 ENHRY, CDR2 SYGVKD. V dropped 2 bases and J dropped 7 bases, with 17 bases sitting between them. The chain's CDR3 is CAISEVKGSVVGELFF. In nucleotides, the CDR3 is TGTGCCATCAGTGAGGTTAAGGGGAGCGTGGTCGGGGAGCTGTTTTTT.

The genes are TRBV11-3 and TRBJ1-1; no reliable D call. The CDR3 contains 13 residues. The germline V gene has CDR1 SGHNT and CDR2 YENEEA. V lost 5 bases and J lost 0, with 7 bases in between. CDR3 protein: CASSPQMNTEAFF. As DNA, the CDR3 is TGTGCCAGCAGCCCCCAGATGAACACTGAAGCTTTCTTT.

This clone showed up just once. CDR3 amino acids: CASSILLAGISTDTQYF. The CDR3 DNA sequence: TGCGCCAGCAGCATCCTCCTAGCGGGGATTAGCACAGATACGCAGTATTTT. The J gene is TRBJ2-3, the V gene TRBV5-1; 9 positions agree with TRBD2. Unmatched junction bases numbered 9, after V lost 4 bases and J lost 0 bases. CDR3 size: 17 residues. CDR1 is SGHRS, CDR2 YFSETQ, per germline.

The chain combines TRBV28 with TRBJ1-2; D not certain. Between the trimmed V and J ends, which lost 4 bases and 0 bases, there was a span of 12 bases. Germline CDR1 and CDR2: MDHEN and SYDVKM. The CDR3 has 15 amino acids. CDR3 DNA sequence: TGTGCCAGCAGTTCCCGACTTATAGCTAACTATGGCTACACCTTC. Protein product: CASSSRLIANYGYTF.